This T cell receptor beta chain came from a study of blood T cells in healthy people across ages. The CDR3 length is 15 residues. In germline, CDR1 is DFQATT, CDR2 SNEGSKA (reference sequence). V was clipped by 5 bases and J by 6 bases, with 19 bases between them. A second about 6 to 12 cycle PCR used barcoded and J-beta primers. The template-switch adaptor, which had 12 random nucleotides, put a tag on each cDNA molecule. Per sample, CDR3-containing paired-end reads numbered at least 2.5 million. TCRdb processed the 5' RACE reads anew with MiXCR; each CDR3 protein has one entry. The sample shows some 700,000 distinct CDR3 sequences, around a fifth of them seen only once. This clonotype was picked up a small number of times. What it binds is not known. The individuals who served as donors were healthy Caucasians living in Russia, aged roughly 6 to 100. Broader study findings: As age increased, TCR beta diversity per million T cells fell in a roughly linear fashion.

The origin of this receptor is a man between 65 and 85 years old in good health. The chain has TRBV20-1 and TRBJ2-2; D possibly corresponds to TRBD1 (6 bases). Sequenced material: blood. The CDR3 DNA reads as TGCAGTGCTCGTACTTCAGGGGTTTGGTCCGGGGAGCTGTTTTTT. Translating it yields CSARTSGVWSGELFF.